This passage covers 15 T cell receptor beta chains from one sample sequenced in a study of molecular identifiers for immune sequencing clone quantification. One entry per CDR3 protein, called by TCRdb with MiXCR from the PCR reads. Of some 41,000 distinct CDR3 sequences in the sample, 18% were seen once. The specimen sequenced was naive CD8+ T cells from blood, with Jurkat cell RNA spiked in. Subset denoted: FACS-sorted CD8+CD4-CCR7+CD45RA+ naive T cells. The receptors were gathered from a human donor in good health. Some libraries in this study had Jurkat cell RNA spiked in.

This clonotype has only a few counts. This chain joins TRBV4-2 and TRBJ2-1, with 7 bases lining up with TRBD2. This CDR3 has 17 residues. Per germline, CDR1 LGHNA and CDR2 YNFKEQ. V trimming: 3 bases; J trimming: 4 bases; junction bases outside the gene matches: 12. The CDR3 here is CASSHPSEGGKYNEQFF. In DNA, the CDR3 is TGTGCCAGCAGCCACCCTTCTGAGGGAGGGAAATACAATGAGCAGTTCTTC.

This clonotype was observed at least ten times. The chain links TRBV13 to TRBJ2-4; no reliable D call. The CDR3 contains 17 residues. Germline CDR1 and CDR2: PRHDT and FYEKMQ (reference sequence). V was shortened by 1 base and J by 2 bases, with 15 bases between the two germline ends. CDR3 residues: CASSLEAGVGTKNIQYF. The CDR3 DNA sequence: TGTGCCAGCAGCTTAGAGGCTGGAGTGGGGACCAAAAACATTCAGTACTTC.

This clonotype was seen many times. The J gene is TRBJ2-3, the V gene TRBV15; D remains unclear. This CDR3 contains 16 residues. CDR1 is LNHNV and CDR2 is YYDKDF in the germline V gene (reference sequence). Trimming shortened V by 4 bases and J by 4 bases, and 18 bases separated the two germline ends. CDR3 in DNA: TGTGCCACCAGCAATGGGCTCCTCCCCGGGTCAGATACGCAGTATTTT. Amino acid sequence: CATSNGLLPGSDTQYF.

This sequence joins TRBV6-1 and TRBJ2-1; tentatively, D is TRBD1 or TRBD2 (5 bases each). The germline V gene encodes CDR1 MNHNS and CDR2 SASEGT. V lost 8 bases, J lost 0 bases, and 11 bases lay in between. The CDR3 totals 14 residues. In nucleotides, the CDR3 is TGTGCCAGCCGCCTAGGGACCTCCTACAATGAGCAGTTCTTC. It specifies CASRLGTSYNEQFF.

This clonotype was seen ten or more times. The chain uses TRBV6-2 or TRBV6-3 and TRBJ2-1; D remains ambiguous. The V and J ends lost 2 bases and 5 bases respectively, with 7 bases between them. Germline values: CDR1 MNHEY, CDR2 SVGEGT. This CDR3 comprises 13 residues. CDR3 in amino acids: CASSYILDNEQFF. The CDR3 DNA reads TGTGCCAGCAGTTACATCTTGGACAATGAGCAGTTCTTC.

The chain carries TRBV2 and TRBJ2-1; 9 nucleotides align to TRBD1. J gave up 2 bases and V 6 bases, and 5 bases lay outside the gene matches. Per the germline V gene, CDR1 is SNHLY and CDR2 is FYNNEI. This CDR3 has 15 amino acids. The CDR3 region is CASRTGTGPYNEQFF. The DNA of the CDR3 is TGTGCCAGCAGGACTGGGACAGGGCCCTACAATGAGCAGTTCTTC.

This clonotype is deemed medium-sized. V usage is TRBV12-3 or TRBV12-4 and J usage is TRBJ2-2; D remains ambiguous. The CDR3 is made up of 11 amino acids. V shed 6 bases and J shed 2 bases, with 1 base lying between them. The CDR3 region has the DNA TGTGCCAGCAGCAACACCGGGGAGCTGTTTTTT. Translating gives CASSNTGELFF.

The CDR3 loop reads CASSKGGVSYNEQFF. The CDR3 coding sequence is TGTGCCAGCAGCAAAGGGGGGGTTTCCTACAATGAGCAGTTCTTC. V is TRBV7-3 and J is TRBJ2-1; tentatively, D is TRBD2 (7 bases). Looked up from germline, CDR1 is SGHTA and CDR2 is FQGTGA. Trimming shortened V by 5 bases and J by 1 base, and 12 bases separated the two germline ends. The length of the CDR3 is 15 residues.

In its sample, this clonotype was seen many times. V is TRBV6-2 or TRBV6-3 and J is TRBJ2-1; possibly TRBD2 for D (5 bases). CDR3 length equals 15 residues. Germline values: CDR1 MNHEY, CDR2 SVGEGT. Deletions cut 6 bases from V and 1 base from J, with 13 bases between. CDR3 DNA: TGTGCCAGCAGGGAGCGGTTGATATCCTACAATGAGCAGTTCTTC. It yields the protein CASRERLISYNEQFF.

As concerns this clonotype: It may be a read error: a sequence one base away is much more abundant. V gene TRBV7-3 combines with J gene TRBJ1-6; D unresolved. The CDR3 consists of 13 residues. CDR1 and CDR2 (germline): SGHTA, FQGTGA. Trimming removed 6 bases from V and 9 bases from J, with 12 bases in between. The CDR3 DNA reads as TGTGCCAGCAGTCAAACGGTCACTTCACCCCTCCACTTT. Translation: CASSQTVTSPLHF. Combining the CDR3 with reference TRBV7-3 and TRBJ1-6 gives the whole variable domain GAGVSQTPSNKVTEKGKYVELRCDPISGHTALYWYRQSLGQGPEFLIYFQGTGAADDSGLPNDRFFAVRPEGSVSTLKIQRTERGDSAVYLCASSQTVTSPLHFGNGTRLTVT.

This clonotype has a count of ten or more. V gene TRBV7-6 combines with J gene TRBJ1-2; 8 nucleotides line up with TRBD1. Germline V gene data show CDR1 as SGHVS and CDR2 as FNYEAQ. The length of the CDR3 is 13 residues. Losses at the gene ends were 5 bases for V and 3 bases for J; bases not matched to a gene: 2. CDR3 protein: CASSQTGDYGYTF. In DNA form, the CDR3 reads TGTGCCAGCAGCCAGACAGGGGACTATGGCTACACCTTC.

This chain connects TRBV9 to TRBJ2-3, with TRBD1 matching over 9 bases. The CDR3 is 15 amino acids. From germline, CDR1 is SGDLS and CDR2 YYNGEE. V shed 4 bases and J 6 bases; nucleotides not matched to a gene: 9. The CDR3 reads CASSKQGALADTQYF. CDR3 DNA sequence: TGTGCCAGCAGCAAACAGGGGGCACTTGCGGATACGCAGTATTTT.

This clonotype showed up just a few times. The chain has TRBV5-5 and TRBJ2-5; TRBD1 aligns across 7 bases. Germline lookup yields CDR1 SGHKS and CDR2 YYEKEE (reference sequence). This CDR3 spans 14 amino acids. J was trimmed by 2 bases and V by 4 bases; bases with no gene match: 5. CDR3 nucleotides: TGTGCCAGCAGCCCTGGACAGGAACAAGAGACCCAGTACTTC. Translating gives CASSPGQEQETQYF.

In its sample, this clonotype was seen many times. The chain uses TRBV20-1 and TRBJ2-7, with 8 nucleotides matching TRBD1. CDR3 length: 12 residues. From germline, CDR1 is DFQATT and CDR2 SNEGSKA (reference sequence). V shed 0 bases, J shed 5 bases, and the junction held 0 bases outside the gene matches. The CDR3 bases are TGCAGTGCTAGAGACAGGGGGCACGAGCAGTACTTC. It translates to CSARDRGHEQYF.

With regard to this clonotype: Given a much more abundant clone one base away, this may be a read error. The rearrangement links TRBV2 to TRBJ2-1, with 9 bases fitting TRBD2. Germline trimming cut 7 bases from V and 7 bases from J; bases unmatched to any gene: 11. The CDR3 loop spans 15 amino acids. Germline CDR1 SNHLY, CDR2 FYNNEI. The CDR3 spells CASIPGRGGWNEQFF. CDR3 coding DNA: TGTGCCAGCATCCCTGGGCGGGGGGGTTGGAATGAGCAGTTCTTC. Together with reference TRBV2 and TRBJ2-1, the CDR3 gives the full variable domain: EPEVTQTPSHQVTQMGQEVILRCVPISNHLYFYWYRQILGQKVEFLVSFYNNEISEKSEIFDDQFSVERPDGSNFTLKIRSTKLEDSAMYFCASIPGRGGWNEQFFGPGTRLTVL.